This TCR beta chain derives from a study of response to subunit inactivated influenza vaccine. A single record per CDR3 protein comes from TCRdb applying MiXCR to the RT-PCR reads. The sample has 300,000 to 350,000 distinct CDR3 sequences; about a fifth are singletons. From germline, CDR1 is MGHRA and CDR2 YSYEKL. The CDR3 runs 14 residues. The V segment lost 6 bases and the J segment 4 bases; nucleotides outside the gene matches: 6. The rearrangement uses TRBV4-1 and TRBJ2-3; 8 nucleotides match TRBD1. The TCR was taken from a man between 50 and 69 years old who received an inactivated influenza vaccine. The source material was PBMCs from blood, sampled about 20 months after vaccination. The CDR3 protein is CASSPDRGADTQYF. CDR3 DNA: TGCGCCAGCAGTCCCGACAGGGGTGCAGATACGCAGTATTTT.